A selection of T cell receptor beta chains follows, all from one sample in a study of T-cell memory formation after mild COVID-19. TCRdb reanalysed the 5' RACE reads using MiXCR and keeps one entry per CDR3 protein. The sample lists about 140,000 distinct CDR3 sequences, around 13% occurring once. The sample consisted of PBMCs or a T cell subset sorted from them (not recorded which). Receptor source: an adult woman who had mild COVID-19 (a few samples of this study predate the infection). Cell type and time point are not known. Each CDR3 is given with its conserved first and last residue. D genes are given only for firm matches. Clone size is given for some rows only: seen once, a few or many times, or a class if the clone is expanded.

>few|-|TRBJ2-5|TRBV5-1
CASKGGDQETQYF
TGCGCCAGCAAAGGCGGGGACCAAGAGACCCAGTACTTC
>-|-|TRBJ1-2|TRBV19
CDSLGQTHFYGYTF
TGTGACAGTTTAGGACAGACACACTTCTATGGCTACACCTTC
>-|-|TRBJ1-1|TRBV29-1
CSVLVTEAFF
TGCAGCGTGTTGGTCACTGAAGCTTTCTTT
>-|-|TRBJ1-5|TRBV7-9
CASSLGDRRLNF
TGTGCCAGCAGCTTAGGGGATCGCCGTTTAAATTTT
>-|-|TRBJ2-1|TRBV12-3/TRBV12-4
CASSYWQGVYNEQFF
TGTGCCAGCAGTTACTGGCAGGGCGTTTACAATGAGCAGTTCTTC
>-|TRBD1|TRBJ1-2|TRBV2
CASRETGNYGYTF
TGTGCCAGCAGAGAGACAGGGAACTATGGCTACACCTTC
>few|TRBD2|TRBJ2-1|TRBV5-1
CASSALAGMSSYNEQFF
TGCGCCAGCAGCGCACTAGCGGGGATGAGCTCCTACAATGAGCAGTTCTTC
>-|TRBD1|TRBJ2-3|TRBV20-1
CSASTLRGGAGKDTQYF
TGCAGTGCTAGTACTCTTCGAGGGGGCGCAGGAAAAGATACGCAGTATTTT
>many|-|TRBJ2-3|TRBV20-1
CSASTDTQYF
TGCAGTGCTAGCACAGATACGCAGTATTTT
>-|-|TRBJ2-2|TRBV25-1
CASRTGVGLAAGELFF
TGTGCCAGCCGGACAGGGGTTGGACTAGCGGCCGGGGAGCTGTTTTTT
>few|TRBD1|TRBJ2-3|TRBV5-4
CASSRGTGRTDTQYF
TGTGCCAGCAGCCGGGGGACAGGGCGCACAGATACGCAGTATTTT
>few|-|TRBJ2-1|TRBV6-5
CASSRGMAREQFF
TGTGCCAGCAGTCGGGGCATGGCGCGTGAGCAGTTCTTC
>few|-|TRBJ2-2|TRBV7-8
CASSLGAGPNTGELFF
TGTGCCAGCAGCTTAGGGGCAGGACCGAACACCGGGGAGCTGTTTTTT
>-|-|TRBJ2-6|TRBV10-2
CASSETGPSSGANVLTF
TGCGCCAGCAGTGAGACGGGACCAAGCTCTGGGGCCAACGTCCTGACTTTC
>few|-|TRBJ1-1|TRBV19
CASSTGDTEAFF
TGTGCCAGTAGTACAGGGGACACTGAAGCTTTCTTT
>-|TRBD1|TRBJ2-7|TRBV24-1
CATSEWTGGEQYF
TGTGCCACCAGTGAGTGGACAGGGGGCGAGCAGTACTTC
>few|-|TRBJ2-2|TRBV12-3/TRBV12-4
CATGRSTGELFF
TGTGCCACGGGACGGAGCACCGGGGAGCTGTTTTTT
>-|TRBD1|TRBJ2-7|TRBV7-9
CASSSQGYYEQYF
TGTGCCAGCAGCTCACAGGGGTACTACGAGCAGTACTTC
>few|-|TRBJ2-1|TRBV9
CASSVSAGGENEQFF
TGTGCCAGCAGCGTCTCGGCAGGGGGGGAGAATGAGCAGTTCTTC
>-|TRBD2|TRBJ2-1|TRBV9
CASSVGLAGGWSEQFF
TGTGCCAGCAGCGTAGGGCTAGCGGGAGGTTGGAGTGAGCAGTTCTTC
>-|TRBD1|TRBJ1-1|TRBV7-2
CASSLTGTRRNTEAFF
TGTGCCAGCAGCTTGACAGGGACGAGGCGGAACACTGAAGCTTTCTTT
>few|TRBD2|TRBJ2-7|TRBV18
CASSAGTSGRVAYEQYF
TGTGCCAGCTCAGCCGGGACTAGCGGGAGAGTAGCCTACGAGCAGTACTTC
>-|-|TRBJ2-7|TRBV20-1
CSARLVFGYEQYF
TGCAGTGCTAGGTTGGTGTTTGGCTACGAGCAGTACTTC
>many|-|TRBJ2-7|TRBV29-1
CSVDALGGEQYF
TGCAGCGTTGACGCCCTCGGGGGAGAGCAGTACTTC
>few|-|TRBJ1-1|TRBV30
CAWRRPINTEAFF
TGTGCCTGGAGACGGCCCATCAACACTGAAGCTTTCTTT
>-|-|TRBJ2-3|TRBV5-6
CASSDRPTDTQYF
TGTGCCAGCAGCGATCGACCCACAGATACGCAGTATTTT
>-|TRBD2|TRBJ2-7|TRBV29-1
CSVARDYPYEQYF
TGCAGCGTTGCCCGGGACTACCCCTACGAGCAGTACTTC
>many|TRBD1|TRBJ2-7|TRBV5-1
CASSMAGTASYEQYF
TGCGCCAGCAGCATGGCCGGGACAGCGAGCTACGAGCAGTACTTC
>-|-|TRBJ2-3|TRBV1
CTSSQPVPTPGTDTQYF
TGCACCAGCAGCCAACCAGTACCGACCCCGGGCACAGATACGCAGTATTTT
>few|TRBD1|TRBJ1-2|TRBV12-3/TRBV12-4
CASSLRRDRSTYGYTF
TGTGCCAGCAGTTTACGTCGGGACAGGAGCACCTATGGCTACACCTTC
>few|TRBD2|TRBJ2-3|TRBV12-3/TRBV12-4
CASSLIAGAPDTQYF
TGTGCCAGCAGTTTAATAGCGGGAGCCCCAGATACGCAGTATTTT
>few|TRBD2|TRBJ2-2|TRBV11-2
CASSLGTSYVGELFF
TGTGCCAGCAGCTTAGGGACTAGCTACGTCGGGGAGCTGTTTTTT
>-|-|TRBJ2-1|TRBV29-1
CSVEGGAGEQFF
TGCAGCGTTGAGGGGGGGGCTGGTGAGCAGTTCTTC
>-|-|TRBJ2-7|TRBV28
CASSPDGSPREQYF
TGTGCCAGCAGTCCGGACGGGTCCCCCCGGGAGCAGTACTTC
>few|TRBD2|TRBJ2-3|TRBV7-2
CASSFLGLTGADTQYF
TGTGCCAGCAGTTTCCTGGGACTAACGGGGGCAGATACGCAGTATTTT
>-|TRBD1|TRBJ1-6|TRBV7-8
CASSSGQGGSPLHF
TGTGCCAGCAGCTCGGGACAGGGGGGTTCACCCCTCCACTTT
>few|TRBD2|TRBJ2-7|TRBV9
CASSVASGGAVEQYF
TGTGCCAGCAGCGTGGCTAGCGGGGGGGCCGTTGAGCAGTACTTC